A selection of T cell receptor beta chains follows, all from one sample in a study of shared clonotypes between healthy human individuals. The assay was immunoSEQ multiplex PCR, and TCRdb's table has in-frame clones only and misses some. The sample consists of approximately 2.5 million clones, 80% to 95% of them appearing once. Material: naive CD4+ T cells from PBMCs. These receptors were obtained from a man aged 18-30 years in good health. Some clones in this sample may be carry-over from other donors' samples. Each CDR3 is given with its conserved first and last residue. Each record gives: V gene, D gene, J gene, clone size, CDR3 protein, CDR3 DNA. A D gene is named only where the DNA matches it firmly. Some rows mark clone size as missing; the rest say once, few, many or name a class of expanded clone.

>TRBV10-3|-|TRBJ2-1|-
CAITADLFSYNEQFF
TGTGCCATCACGGCGGATTTATTTTCCTACAATGAGCAGTTCTTC
>TRBV6-1|TRBD1|TRBJ1-2|-
CASSQLPGQPYGYTF
TGTGCCAGCAGTCAGTTACCGGGACAGCCATATGGCTACACCTTC
>TRBV5-1|-|TRBJ1-2|-
CASNPTPDRDNLGYTF
TGCGCCAGCAACCCGACCCCAGACCGGGACAACCTTGGCTACACCTTC
>TRBV27|TRBD2|TRBJ2-5|-
CASSLFGGARSAQYF
TGTGCCAGCAGTTTATTCGGGGGGGCTCGATCGGCCCAGTACTTC
>TRBV5-1|TRBD1|TRBJ2-3|-
CASKEGAGTDTQYF
TGCGCCAGCAAAGAGGGGGCTGGCACAGATACGCAGTATTTT
>TRBV4-1|-|TRBJ1-1|-
CASSQDPGPMNTEAFF
TGCGCCAGCAGCCAAGATCCAGGGCCAATGAACACTGAAGCTTTCTTT
>TRBV28|-|TRBJ2-7|-
CASSPSWGAREQYF
TGTGCCAGCAGTCCGTCGTGGGGGGCGAGGGAGCAGTACTTC
>TRBV5-4|-|TRBJ2-7|-
CASSLSVSYEQYF
TGTGCCAGCAGCTTGTCGGTGTCCTACGAGCAGTACTTC
>TRBV28|-|TRBJ1-1|-
CASSLVFGENTEAFF
TGTGCCAGCAGTTTGGTGTTTGGGGAAAACACTGAAGCTTTCTTT
>TRBV6-5|-|TRBJ1-1|-
CASSYSTPPINTEAFF
TGTGCCAGCAGTTACTCCACACCTCCGATTAACACTGAAGCTTTCTTT
>TRBV5-5|TRBD1|TRBJ1-2|-
CASSLPGQVYGYTF
TGTGCCAGCAGCTTGCCGGGACAGGTCTATGGCTACACCTTC
>TRBV19|-|TRBJ2-2|once
CASNTAFPTGELFF
TGTGCCAGTAATACAGCCTTCCCCACCGGGGAGCTGTTTTTT
>TRBV28|-|TRBJ2-4|-
CASSLLALAKNIQYF
TGTGCCAGCAGTTTGTTGGCCTTAGCCAAAAACATTCAGTACTTC
>TRBV7-2|TRBD1|TRBJ2-1|-
CASSLAGTANNEQFF
TGTGCCAGCAGCTTAGCCGGGACAGCGAACAATGAGCAGTTCTTC
>TRBV6-1|TRBD1|TRBJ1-1|-
CASSNGQGSFEAFF
TGTGCCAGCAGTAATGGACAGGGATCCTTTGAAGCTTTCTTT
>TRBV6-5|-|TRBJ2-1|-
CASSYRWVSYNEQFF
TGTGCCAGCAGTTACCGATGGGTTTCCTACAATGAGCAGTTCTTC
>TRBV9|TRBD1|TRBJ2-5|-
CASSGTGYETQYF
TGTGCCAGCAGCGGGACAGGGTATGAGACCCAGTACTTC
>TRBV7-9|-|TRBJ1-4|-
CASSPQGSSEKLFF
TGTGCCAGCAGCCCTCAAGGCTCCTCCGAAAAACTGTTTTTT
>TRBV5-5|TRBD1|TRBJ2-7|-
CASSPGTGMTYEQYF
TGTGCCAGCAGCCCCGGGACAGGCATGACCTACGAGCAGTACTTC
>TRBV5-1|TRBD1|TRBJ2-7|-
CASSLGRQGVHEQYF
TGCGCCAGCAGCTTAGGCCGACAGGGGGTCCACGAGCAGTACTTC
>TRBV29-1|-|TRBJ1-2|-
CSVGPAGGEGRDYGYTF
TGCAGCGTTGGCCCCGCGGGGGGAGAGGGACGTGACTATGGCTACACCTTC
>TRBV29-1|-|TRBJ1-2|-
CSGLDGPVGYTF
TGCAGCGGGTTGGACGGCCCTGTGGGCTACACCTTC
>TRBV5-1|-|TRBJ2-7|-
CASSSGGRASYEQYF
TGCGCCAGCAGCTCTGGGGGCAGGGCCTCCTACGAGCAGTACTTC
>TRBV2|-|TRBJ2-3|-
CASSDNGDTQYF
TGTGCCAGCAGCGATAACGGGGATACGCAGTATTTT
>TRBV6-5|-|TRBJ1-1|-
CASSYRDEAFF
TGTGCCAGCAGTTACAGGGATGAAGCTTTCTTT
>TRBV18|-|TRBJ1-4|-
CASSPGGDEKLFF
TGTGCCAGCTCACCAGGTGGGGATGAAAAACTGTTTTTT
>TRBV28|TRBD2|TRBJ2-7|-
CASSLSRGLAGYEQYF
TGTGCCAGCAGTTTATCTAGGGGACTAGCGGGATACGAGCAGTACTTC
>TRBV6-5|-|TRBJ1-4|-
CASSYGGGEKLFF
TGTGCCAGCAGTTACGGGGGGGGTGAAAAACTGTTTTTT
>TRBV9|-|TRBJ2-7|-
CASSVGVSSYEQYF
TGTGCCAGCAGCGTGGGGGTAAGCTCCTACGAGCAGTACTTC
>TRBV28|-|TRBJ2-3|once
CASSLFPVSTDTQYF
TGTGCCAGCAGTTTATTTCCGGTGAGCACAGATACGCAGTATTTT
>TRBV4-3|-|TRBJ2-3|once
CASSQDVDTSTDTQYF
TGCGCCAGCAGCCAAGATGTCGACACAAGCACAGATACGCAGTATTTT
>TRBV20-1|-|TRBJ1-2|-
CSARRGAGYTF
TGCAGTGCCCGCCGAGGTGCTGGCTACACCTTC
>TRBV27|TRBD1|TRBJ1-2|-
CASSLVRGHDGYTF
TGTGCCAGCAGTTTGGTAAGGGGGCACGATGGCTACACCTTC
>TRBV7-8|-|TRBJ2-2|-
CASSISLARDTGELFF
TGTGCCAGCAGCATTTCGCTAGCGAGGGACACCGGGGAGCTGTTTTTT
>TRBV19|-|TRBJ1-2|-
CASSTRDRVYGYTF
TGTGCCAGTAGTACCCGGGACCGAGTCTATGGCTACACCTTC
>TRBV7-6|TRBD2|TRBJ2-3|once
CASSPTGAGITDTQYF
TGTGCCAGCAGCCCCACTGGAGCGGGGATTACAGATACGCAGTATTTT
>TRBV2|-|TRBJ2-5|-
CASSRGRAQETQYF
TGTGCCAGCAGTCGGGGACGGGCGCAAGAGACCCAGTACTTC
>TRBV10-3|-|TRBJ1-2|-
CAISESGYGYTF
TGTGCCATCAGTGAGTCGGGCTATGGCTACACCTTC
>TRBV11-2|TRBD1|TRBJ2-5|-
CASSSLHVGTGERAQYF
TGTGCCAGCAGCTCACTCCACGTGGGGACAGGGGAGAGGGCCCAGTACTTC
>TRBV7-9|TRBD2|TRBJ2-5|-
CASSLRTSGIKETQYF
TGTGCCAGCAGCCTAAGGACTAGCGGGATAAAAGAGACCCAGTACTTC
>TRBV9|TRBD2|TRBJ2-2|-
CASSVGLAGGVLSAGELFF
TGTGCCAGCAGCGTAGGACTAGCGGGAGGAGTCCTATCGGCCGGGGAGCTGTTTTTT
>TRBV4-2|-|TRBJ2-2|-
CASSQDEVTGELFF
TGTGCCAGCAGCCAGGACGAGGTCACCGGGGAGCTGTTTTTT
>TRBV29-1|TRBD1|TRBJ2-3|-
CSVEGEGARVTQYF
TGCAGCGTTGAAGGAGAGGGGGCGAGGGTTACGCAGTATTTT
>TRBV30|-|TRBJ1-2|-
CAWADYGYTF
TGTGCCTGGGCCGACTATGGCTACACCTTC
>TRBV28|TRBD2|TRBJ2-3|-
CASSTPSGRAGGTDTQYF
TGTGCCAGCAGTACGCCTAGCGGGAGGGCCGGGGGCACAGATACGCAGTATTTT
>TRBV28|-|TRBJ1-1|once
CASSPGRGHTEAFF
TGTGCCAGCAGTCCGGGTCGGGGTCACACTGAAGCTTTCTTT
>TRBV2|-|TRBJ1-4|few
CASRDDRLSDEKLFF
TGTGCCAGCAGAGACGACAGATTATCTGATGAAAAACTGTTTTTT
>TRBV6-4|TRBD1|TRBJ1-5|-
CASSDQDRGFGQPQHF
TGTGCCAGCAGTGACCAGGACAGGGGGTTTGGACAGCCCCAGCATTTT
>TRBV9|TRBD1|TRBJ2-7|-
CASSQFPTGGPYEQYF
TGTGCCAGCAGCCAATTTCCGACAGGGGGCCCCTACGAGCAGTACTTC
>TRBV18|-|TRBJ1-3|-
CASSPIGTSGNTIYF
TGTGCCAGCTCACCAATCGGGACTTCTGGAAACACCATATATTTT
>TRBV14|-|TRBJ2-5|-
CASSQGGETQYF
TGTGCCAGCAGCCAAGGGGGAGAGACCCAGTACTTC
>TRBV4-2|-|TRBJ2-1|-
CASSQVPLATRYNEQFF
TGTGCCAGCAGCCAAGTCCCTCTAGCGACCCGATACAATGAGCAGTTCTTC